This record concerns one TCR beta chain sequence. Antigen unknown. The CDR3 contains 18 residues. These data belong to a study of blood T cells in healthy people across ages. Next came a second PCR, run for about 7 to 12 cycles, which used a sample-barcoded 5' primer along with a J-beta primer mix. TCRdb reprocessed the 5' RACE reads via MiXCR and lists one record per CDR3 protein. The table records hundreds of thousands of distinct CDR3 sequences, around 24% of them present only once. Regarding the study as a whole: Unknown donor CMV status possibly confounded expanded clonotype changes. A strong correlation was found between TCR beta diversity and the percentage of naive T cells.

Separately, the same data were catalogued under a study of T cells of mothers and their children. From that second work: Healthy Caucasian mothers, three in number, and their six children were the donors.

This clonotype was obtained from a boy under 18 in good health. The rearrangement joins TRBV21-1 to TRBJ2-7; the DNA was not used to check the table's D call, TRBD2. TRBV21-1 is recorded as a pseudogene. Material for sequencing was blood. CDR3 coding DNA: TGTGCCAGCAGCAACCAAAGCCTAAAGCGGGGGAGCTCCTACGAGCAGTACTTC. The encoded protein is CASSNQSLKRGSSYEQYF.